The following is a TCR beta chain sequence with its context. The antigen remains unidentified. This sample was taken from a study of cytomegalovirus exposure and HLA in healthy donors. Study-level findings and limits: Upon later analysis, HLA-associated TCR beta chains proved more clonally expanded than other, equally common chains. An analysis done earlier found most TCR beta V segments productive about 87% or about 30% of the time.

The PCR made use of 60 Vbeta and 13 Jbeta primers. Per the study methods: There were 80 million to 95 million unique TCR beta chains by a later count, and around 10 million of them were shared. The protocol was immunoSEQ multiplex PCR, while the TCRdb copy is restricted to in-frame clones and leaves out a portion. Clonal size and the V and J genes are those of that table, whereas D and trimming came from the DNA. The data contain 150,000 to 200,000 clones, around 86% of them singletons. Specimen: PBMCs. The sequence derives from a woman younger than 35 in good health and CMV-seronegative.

CDR3: CASSWGGENTEAFF. The CDR3, as DNA: TGTGCCAGCAGCTGGGGAGGGGAGAACACTGAAGCTTTCTTT. The chain combines TRBV28 with TRBJ1-1, with a weak D call TRBD1 (5 bases). Germline CDR1 and CDR2: MDHEN and SYDVKM. Trimming stripped 6 bases from V and 1 base from J, with 12 bases between. The CDR3 is 14 amino acids.